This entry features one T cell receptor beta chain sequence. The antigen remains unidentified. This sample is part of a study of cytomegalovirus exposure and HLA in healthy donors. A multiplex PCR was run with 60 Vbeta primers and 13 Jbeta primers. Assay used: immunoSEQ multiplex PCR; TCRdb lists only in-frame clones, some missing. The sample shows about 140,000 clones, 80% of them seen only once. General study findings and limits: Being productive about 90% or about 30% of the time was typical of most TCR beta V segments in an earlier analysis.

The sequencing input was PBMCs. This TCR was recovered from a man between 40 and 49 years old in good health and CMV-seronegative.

DNA of the CDR3: TGTGCCAGCAGTGGCGGCACCGGGGAGCTGTTTTTT. Protein: CASSGGTGELFF. V and J are TRBV6-4 and TRBJ2-2; no clear D gene. The germline gives CDR1 MRHNA, CDR2 SNTAGT. CDR3 size: 12 residues. V lost 4 bases and J 4 bases, leaving 4 bases between the germline ends.